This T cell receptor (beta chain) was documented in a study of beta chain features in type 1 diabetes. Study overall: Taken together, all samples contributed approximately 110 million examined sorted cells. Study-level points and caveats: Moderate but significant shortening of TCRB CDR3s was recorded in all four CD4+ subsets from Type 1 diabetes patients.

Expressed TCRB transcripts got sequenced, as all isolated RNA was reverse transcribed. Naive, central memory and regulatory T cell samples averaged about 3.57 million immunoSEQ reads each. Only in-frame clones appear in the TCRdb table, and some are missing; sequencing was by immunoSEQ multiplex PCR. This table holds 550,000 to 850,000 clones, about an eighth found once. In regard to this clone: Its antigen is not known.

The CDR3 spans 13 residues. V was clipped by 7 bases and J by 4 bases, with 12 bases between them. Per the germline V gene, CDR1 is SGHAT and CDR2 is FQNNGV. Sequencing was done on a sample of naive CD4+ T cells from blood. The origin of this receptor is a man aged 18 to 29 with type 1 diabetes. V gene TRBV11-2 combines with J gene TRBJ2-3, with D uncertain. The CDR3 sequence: CASNLFRPDTQYF. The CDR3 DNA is TGTGCCAGCAACCTCTTCCGCCCAGATACGCAGTATTTT.